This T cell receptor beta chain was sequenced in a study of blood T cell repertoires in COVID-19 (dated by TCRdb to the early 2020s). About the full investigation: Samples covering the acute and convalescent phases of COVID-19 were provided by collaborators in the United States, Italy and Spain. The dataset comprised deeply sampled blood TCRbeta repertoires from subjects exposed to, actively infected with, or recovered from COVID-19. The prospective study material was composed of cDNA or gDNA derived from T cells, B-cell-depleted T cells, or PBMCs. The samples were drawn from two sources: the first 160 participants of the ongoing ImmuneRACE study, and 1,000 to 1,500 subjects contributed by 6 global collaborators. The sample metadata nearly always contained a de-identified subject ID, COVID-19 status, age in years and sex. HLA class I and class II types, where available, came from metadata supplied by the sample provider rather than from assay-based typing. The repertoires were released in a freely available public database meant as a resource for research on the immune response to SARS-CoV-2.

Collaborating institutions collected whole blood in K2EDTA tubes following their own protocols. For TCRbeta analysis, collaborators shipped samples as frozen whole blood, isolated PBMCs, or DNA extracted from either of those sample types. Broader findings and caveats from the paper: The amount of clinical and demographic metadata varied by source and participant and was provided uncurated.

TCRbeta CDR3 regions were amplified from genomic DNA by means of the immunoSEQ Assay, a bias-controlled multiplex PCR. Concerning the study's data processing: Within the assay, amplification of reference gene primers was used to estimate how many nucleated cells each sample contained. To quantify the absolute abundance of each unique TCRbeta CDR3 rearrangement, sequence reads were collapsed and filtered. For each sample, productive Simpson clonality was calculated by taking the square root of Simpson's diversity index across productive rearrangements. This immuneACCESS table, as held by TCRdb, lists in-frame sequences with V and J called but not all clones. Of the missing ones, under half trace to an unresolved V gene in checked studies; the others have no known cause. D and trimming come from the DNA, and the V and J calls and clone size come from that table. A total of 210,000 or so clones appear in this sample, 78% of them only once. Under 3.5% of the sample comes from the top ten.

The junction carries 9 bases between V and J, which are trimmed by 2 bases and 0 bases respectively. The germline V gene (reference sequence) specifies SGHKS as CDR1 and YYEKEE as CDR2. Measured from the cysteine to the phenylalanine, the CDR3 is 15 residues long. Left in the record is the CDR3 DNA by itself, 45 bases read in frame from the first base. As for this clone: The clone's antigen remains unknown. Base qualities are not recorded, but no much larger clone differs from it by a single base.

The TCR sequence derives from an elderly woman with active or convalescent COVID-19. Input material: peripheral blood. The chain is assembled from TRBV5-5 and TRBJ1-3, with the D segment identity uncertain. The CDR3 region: CASSFSSDSGNTIYF. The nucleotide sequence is TGTGCCAGCAGCTTTTCGTCAGACTCTGGAAACACCATATATTTT.